This is a list of T cell receptor beta chains from one sample in a study of early T cells in non-severe SARS-CoV-2 infection. TCRdb re-derived calls from the 5' RACE reads in MiXCR, one entry per CDR3 protein. The sample lists some 66,000 distinct CDR3 sequences; roughly 9.1% were seen once. The sequenced sample was whole blood. These receptors came from an adult who was a healthcare worker with PCR-confirmed SARS-CoV-2 infection or an uninfected control (not recorded which). Each CDR3 is given with its conserved first and last residue. The order of the fields is CDR3 length, clone size, J gene, V gene, D gene, CDR3 protein, CDR3 DNA. A D gene is named only where the DNA matches it firmly. Not every row has a clone size; where given, it reads once, few, many or a size class.

cdr3_length: 24; clone_size: many; j_call: TRBJ2-1; v_call: TRBV5-8; d_call: TRBD2; cdr3_aa: CASSQTKPGGRQSDLLSSYNEQFF; cdr3_nt: TGTGCCAGCAGCCAAACCAAGCCGGGAGGGCGGCAATCTGACTTATTAAGCTCCTACAATGAGCAGTTCTTC
cdr3_length: 16; clone_size: few; j_call: TRBJ2-3; v_call: TRBV10-3; d_call: TRBD1; cdr3_aa: CAISAMGQGGTDTQYF; cdr3_nt: TGTGCCATCAGTGCTATGGGACAGGGGGGCACAGATACGCAGTATTTT
cdr3_length: 16; clone_size: many; j_call: TRBJ2-1; v_call: TRBV7-6; d_call: -; cdr3_aa: CASSLGSPPDYNEQFF; cdr3_nt: TGTGCCAGCAGCTTAGGCAGCCCCCCCGATTACAATGAGCAGTTCTTC
cdr3_length: 17; clone_size: many; j_call: TRBJ1-1; v_call: TRBV20-1; d_call: TRBD1; cdr3_aa: CSAAHRDRGNMNTEAFF; cdr3_nt: TGCAGTGCTGCACACCGGGACAGGGGAAACATGAACACTGAAGCTTTCTTT
cdr3_length: 18; clone_size: many; j_call: TRBJ1-5; v_call: TRBV5-1; d_call: -; cdr3_aa: CASSLASRVLYSNQPQHF; cdr3_nt: TGCGCCAGCAGCTTGGCATCCAGGGTCCTCTATAGCAATCAGCCCCAGCATTTT
cdr3_length: 13; clone_size: few; j_call: TRBJ2-7; v_call: TRBV7-9; d_call: -; cdr3_aa: CASSWDGPYEQYF; cdr3_nt: TGTGCCAGCAGTTGGGACGGACCCTACGAGCAGTACTTC
cdr3_length: 15; clone_size: many; j_call: TRBJ2-7; v_call: TRBV4-2; d_call: -; cdr3_aa: CASSQEGAGLREQYF; cdr3_nt: TGTGCCAGCAGCCAAGAAGGGGCAGGGTTAAGAGAGCAGTACTTC
cdr3_length: 14; clone_size: many; j_call: TRBJ2-7; v_call: TRBV7-2; d_call: TRBD2; cdr3_aa: CASSFGLANYEQYF; cdr3_nt: TGTGCCAGCAGCTTCGGACTAGCGAACTACGAGCAGTACTTC
cdr3_length: 12; clone_size: many; j_call: TRBJ1-4; v_call: TRBV30; d_call: -; cdr3_aa: CAWSEDRSRLFF; cdr3_nt: TGTGCCTGGAGTGAAGATCGTAGTAGACTGTTTTTT
cdr3_length: 14; clone_size: few; j_call: TRBJ2-1; v_call: TRBV20-1; d_call: -; cdr3_aa: CSAVRHSSYNEQFF; cdr3_nt: TGCAGTGCTGTTAGACATTCCTCCTACAATGAGCAGTTCTTC
cdr3_length: 13; clone_size: -; j_call: TRBJ2-4; v_call: TRBV7-3; d_call: -; cdr3_aa: CASSLGGRNIQYF; cdr3_nt: TGTGCCAGCAGCTTAGGGGGTAGGAACATTCAGTACTTC
cdr3_length: 13; clone_size: -; j_call: TRBJ2-5; v_call: TRBV3-1; d_call: -; cdr3_aa: CASSQDPRQTQYF; cdr3_nt: TGTGCCAGCAGCCAAGATCCCCGCCAGACCCAGTACTTC
cdr3_length: 12; clone_size: many; j_call: TRBJ2-1; v_call: TRBV29-1; d_call: -; cdr3_aa: CSVVQGLIEQFF; cdr3_nt: TGCAGCGTTGTTCAGGGGTTAATTGAGCAGTTCTTC
cdr3_length: 13; clone_size: many; j_call: TRBJ2-1; v_call: TRBV12-3/TRBV12-4; d_call: TRBD2; cdr3_aa: CATREYSYNEQFF; cdr3_nt: TGTGCCACGCGGGAGTATTCCTACAATGAGCAGTTCTTC
cdr3_length: 14; clone_size: -; j_call: TRBJ2-5; v_call: TRBV19; d_call: TRBD2; cdr3_aa: CASSTPGLAETQYF; cdr3_nt: TGTGCCAGTAGTACCCCGGGACTAGCAGAGACCCAGTACTTC
cdr3_length: 14; clone_size: few; j_call: TRBJ2-3; v_call: TRBV7-2; d_call: TRBD2; cdr3_aa: CASSEGLASDTQYF; cdr3_nt: TGTGCCAGCAGCGAAGGACTAGCGAGTGATACGCAGTATTTT
cdr3_length: 15; clone_size: -; j_call: TRBJ2-7; v_call: TRBV28; d_call: -; cdr3_aa: CASSKAGTNSYEQYF; cdr3_nt: TGTGCCAGCAGTAAGGCCGGGACGAACTCCTACGAGCAGTACTTC